One and the same sample provided the 20 T cell receptor beta chains below, sequenced in a study of shared clonotypes between healthy human individuals. Profiling relied on immunoSEQ multiplex PCR, and the TCRdb table lists in-frame clones only, not all of them. Of 75,000 to 100,000 clones listed, less than 60% are singletons. The sequencing input was PBMCs. The receptor source for this set is a woman in her 40s in good health. Some clones in this sample may be carry-over from other donors' samples.

The genes are TRBV2 and TRBJ2-3; 11 bases align to TRBD2. The CDR3 has 14 amino acids. Germline-derived CDR1 and CDR2 are SNHLY and FYNNEI. Trimming removed 5 bases from V and 6 bases from J; junction bases left unmatched: 4. The CDR3 region is CASSQLAGADTQYF. The CDR3 DNA reads TGTGCCAGCAGTCAACTAGCGGGAGCGGATACGCAGTATTTT.

The V and J genes are TRBV2 and TRBJ2-5; possibly TRBD1 or TRBD2 for D (5 bases each). The J call may not be correct, given that the DNA end is closer to TRBJ2-7. Germline assignment: CDR1 SNHLY and CDR2 FYNNEI. This CDR3 is built from 14 residues. The CDR3 here is CASSLGAYPYEQYF. CDR3 coding DNA: TGTGCCAGCAGCCTCGGGGCCTATCCCTACGAGCAGTACTTC.

The chain is built from TRBV30 and TRBJ2-5; 7 bases map to TRBD1. Germline-derived CDR1 and CDR2 are GTSNPN and SVGIG (reference sequence). There are 13 residues in the CDR3. V lost 3 bases to trimming and J lost 5 bases; unmatched junction nucleotides: 6. The CDR3 protein is CAWRTGSRETQYF. CDR3 nucleotides: TGTGCCTGGAGGACAGGGAGTAGGGAGACCCAGTACTTC.

V and J are TRBV19 and TRBJ2-7; D possibly corresponds to TRBD2 (5 bases). The CDR3 sequence is 15 residues long. The germline gives CDR1 LNHDA, CDR2 SQIVND (reference sequence). Between the trimmed V and J ends, which lost 3 bases and 2 bases, there was a span of 14 bases. The CDR3 DNA reads as TGTGCCAGTAGTATGAGGGTGGGCAGGACCTACGAGCAGTACTTC. Translating it yields CASSMRVGRTYEQYF.

V and J are TRBV7-9 and TRBJ1-1; 7 bases align to TRBD1. V shed 3 bases, J shed 1 base, and the junction held 5 bases outside the gene matches. The germline gives CDR1 SEHNR, CDR2 FQNEAQ (reference sequence). The CDR3 is made up of 15 amino acids. The CDR3: CASSFQGVGNTEAFF. The DNA for the CDR3 is TGTGCCAGCAGCTTCCAGGGGGTCGGGAACACTGAAGCTTTCTTT.

The chain joins TRBV5-4 to TRBJ2-5; D might be TRBD1 or TRBD2, each matching 5 bases. V lost 0 bases and J lost 2, with 8 bases in between. The germline CDR1 and CDR2 sequences are SGHNT and YYREEE (reference sequence). This CDR3 comprises 14 residues. CDR3 residues: CASSLAGTQETQYF. CDR3 bases: TGTGCCAGCAGCTTGGCCGGGACGCAAGAGACCCAGTACTTC.

The rearrangement joins TRBV28 to TRBJ1-2, with D perhaps TRBD1 (5 bases). The CDR3 contains 13 residues. Germline lookup yields CDR1 MDHEN and CDR2 SYDVKM. The ends were cut back, 3 bases at V and 8 bases at J, with 13 bases in the middle. CDR3 coding DNA: TGTGCCAGCAGTTTCGAGGGGACGAGAGGCTACACCTTC. It encodes CASSFEGTRGYTF.

This clone was counted a single time. The chain carries TRBV5-6 and TRBJ2-2, with no clear D. V lost 4 bases and J lost 5, with 6 bases in between. This CDR3 region has 12 residues. Germline CDR1 and CDR2: SGHDT and YYEEEE. The CDR3 DNA reads TGTGCCAGCAGCCCCCCAACCGGGGAGCTGTTTTTT. Its translation is CASSPPTGELFF.

This clone occurred a few times. The chain carries TRBV27 and TRBJ2-3, with D possibly TRBD2 on 6 matching bases. Per the germline V gene, CDR1 is MNHEY and CDR2 is SMNVEV (reference sequence). The germline V and J ends were trimmed by 5 bases and 1 base, with 25 bases remaining between them. The CDR3 has 19 amino acids. The CDR3 here is CASSPRVAGTLPGTDTQYF. The CDR3 DNA is TGTGCCAGCAGTCCTAGGGTTGCGGGAACCCTCCCCGGCACAGATACGCAGTATTTT.

This clone was counted a few times. The chain recombines TRBV2 with TRBJ1-4; D may be TRBD1 (5 bases). From germline, CDR1 is SNHLY and CDR2 FYNNEI. Trimming took off 6 bases at V and 8 bases at J, with 13 bases between the two ends. The CDR3 extends over 13 amino acids. CDR3 nucleotides: TGTGCCAGCAGCCCCGGTAGGGACGAAAAACTGTTTTTT. Its translation is CASSPGRDEKLFF.

The V call is TRBV28, the J call TRBJ1-2, with D tentatively TRBD1 (5 bases). V was shortened by 1 base and J by 2 bases, with 11 bases between the two germline ends. This CDR3 is built from 15 residues. Germline assignment: CDR1 MDHEN and CDR2 SYDVKM. This chain's CDR3 is CASSLSGLSNYGYTF. The CDR3 DNA is TGTGCCAGCAGTTTATCGGGACTTTCGAACTATGGCTACACCTTC.

This clone was counted ten times or more. The chain combines TRBV7-8 with TRBJ2-7; D uncertain. This CDR3 is built from 13 residues. The ends were cut back, 5 bases at V and 2 bases at J, with 10 bases in the middle. The V gene's germline CDR1 is SGHVS and CDR2 FQNEAQ. In DNA form, the CDR3 reads TGTGCCAGCAGCCCTGTTGCTACCTACGAGCAGTACTTC. It encodes CASSPVATYEQYF.

This chain links TRBV7-9 with TRBJ2-7, with D uncertain. The CDR3 has 13 amino acids. V was clipped by 2 bases and J by 2 bases, with 7 bases between them. Germline loops: CDR1 SEHNR, CDR2 FQNEAQ (reference sequence). CDR3: CASSLYGAYEQYF. Here the CDR3 DNA reads TGTGCCAGCAGCTTATACGGCGCCTACGAGCAGTACTTC.

This clone has a count of ten or more. This CDR3 reads CASSLQERTDTQYF. Written as DNA, the CDR3 is TGTGCCAGCAGCCTGCAGGAGCGCACAGATACGCAGTATTTT. V is TRBV7-9 and J is TRBJ2-3, with D uncertain. The germline V and J ends were trimmed by 5 bases and 1 base, with 10 bases remaining between them. This CDR3 region has 14 residues. The germline V gene has CDR1 SEHNR and CDR2 FQNEAQ (reference sequence).

The rearrangement joins TRBV28 to TRBJ2-7; D uncertain. V gave up 7 bases and J gave up 2 bases, with 12 bases separating them. Germline CDR1 and CDR2: MDHEN and SYDVKM. The length of the CDR3 is 13 residues. The CDR3 here is CASMDGFTYEQYF. The CDR3 nucleotides read TGTGCCAGCATGGACGGTTTTACCTACGAGCAGTACTTC. Full variable domain (missing parts from reference TRBV28 and TRBJ2-7): DVKVTQSSRYLVKRTGEKVFLECVQDMDHENMFWYRQDPGLGLRLIYFSYDVKMKEKGDIPEGYSVSREKKERFSLILESASTNQTSMYLCASMDGFTYEQYFGPGTRLTVT.

The rearrangement links TRBV6-4 to TRBJ2-2; no clear D gene. V was trimmed by 2 bases and J by 4 bases, leaving 5 bases between them. Germline CDR1 reads MRHNA; CDR2 reads SNTAGT. This CDR3 region has 13 residues. Here the CDR3 reads CASSDRATGELFF. The CDR3 nucleotides are TGTGCCAGCAGTGACAGGGCCACCGGGGAGCTGTTTTTT.

For the CDR3, the DNA is TGTGCCAGCTCACCAAGGGAAGATAATTCACCCCTCCACTTT. It specifies CASSPREDNSPLHF. The chain recombines TRBV18 with TRBJ1-6; D is uncertain. The CDR3 consists of 14 residues. The V gene's germline CDR1 is KGHSH and CDR2 LQKENI. V gave up 2 bases and J gave up 5 bases, with 7 bases separating them.

Only a few counts were recorded for this clone. V gene TRBV7-9 combines with J gene TRBJ2-7; tentative D call: TRBD1 (6 bases). The CDR3 has 15 residues. From germline, CDR1 is SEHNR and CDR2 FQNEAQ (reference sequence). The germline V and J ends were trimmed by 2 bases and 2 bases, with 13 bases remaining between them. The CDR3: CASSLSTGETYEQYF. The CDR3 DNA is TGTGCCAGCAGCTTATCGACAGGTGAAACCTACGAGCAGTACTTC.

This clone was recorded many times. The V gene is TRBV9, the J gene TRBJ2-3; the D is unclear. The germline V gene encodes CDR1 SGDLS and CDR2 YYNGEE. The CDR3 is 12 residues long. The V end lost 0 bases, the J end lost 7 bases, and 6 bases lay between the germline ends. The CDR3 coding sequence is TGTGCCAGCAGCGTAGAAACAAATACGCAGTATTTT. This gives the protein CASSVETNTQYF.

This chain joins TRBV25-1 and TRBJ2-2; TRBD2 is a possible D gene (5 bases). Trimming stripped 7 bases from V and 0 bases from J, with 6 bases between. Germline lookup yields CDR1 MGHDK and CDR2 SYGVNS. The CDR3 length is 13 residues. This chain's CDR3 is CASKAANTGELFF. For the CDR3, the DNA is TGTGCCAGCAAAGCGGCGAACACCGGGGAGCTGTTTTTT.